This entry describes one TCR beta chain. Its recognized antigen is unknown. Within one base of it there is no much larger clone, and no base qualities were kept. Libraries were made using RACE. Sequencing relied on a NextSeq 500. During library preparation, unique molecular identifiers were attached to individual cDNA molecules so that TCRs could be counted in a quantitative, reproducible way. Each blood RNA sample was used to sequence both TCR alpha and TCR beta chains. As for the authors' bioinformatics: The median number of TCRs per sample was 90,000 to 100,000, ranging from roughly 23,224 to 690,600. V, J and CDR3 annotation of the TCR reads was carried out using the Decombinator software suite. For PS versus PT1 abundance plots, all samples were subsampled to the same number of TCRs (28,000). TCRs were defined as expanded if absent before sensitization and observed at least eight times at the 2-week time point. TCRdb redid the processing of the public reads, applying fastp at Q25 and MiXCR, and retained in-frame beta chains. Each entry is one CDR3 protein sequence, shown with its most common DNA and genes. Clone size and V and J calls follow TCRdb, not the original study. The sample data list 200,000 to 300,000 distinct CDR3 sequences, and 8.6% of these were observed just once. The ten largest clones take up roughly 2.5% of the sample.

This sample is part of a study of human T cells and chemical hapten exposure listed by TCRdb under 2021. Context from the whole study: For sensitization, 2% DPC in acetone was applied to an approximately 2 cm by approximately 2 cm area of upper inner arm skin. The mostly female patient cohort included alopecia areata with under or over 50% scalp involvement, alopecia totalis and alopecia universalis. Peripheral blood TCR repertoire changes were tracked in vivo in alopecia patients during primary and secondary sensitization to the hapten diphenylcyclopropenone (DPC). Blood samples were taken from patients before sensitization (week 0) and then at 2, 6 and about 24 weeks after DPC sensitization. For TCR sequencing, blood came from about 29 alopecia patients at anywhere from one to four time points (pre-sensitization, 2, 6 and 24 weeks). Patch testing on the upper back used Finn chambers containing 0.01% DPC, with scoring done after 6 days according to International Contact Dermatitis Research Group standards. Throughout the study period of about 23 weeks, patients also received therapeutic DPC doses to the scalp every week. Libraries were pooled for sequencing, and per-sample TCR yields varied mainly because of small differences in library volumes within the pool. On the study overall, not on this receptor specifically: Compared with pre-sensitization or healthy control sets, expanded TCRs formed significantly more large CDR3 similarity clusters, which is consistent with antigen-driven responses. Because all patients had alopecia, a presumed autoimmune disease, the immune response of the patients might differ from that of healthy individuals. After repeated subsampling, changes were observed in the strength of the expansion versus patch-test correlation and in the threshold at which the correlation became significant. DPC sensitization did not change the number of TCRs with a frequency above 1 in 1000, and there was no evidence of changes in global repertoire structure. The number of PT1 expanded TCRs positively correlated with patch test score, significant at thresholds 8, 16 and 32 but not 4.

Read against the paper, the sample's time point label means: pre-sensitization, week 0. Per the publication, the treatment or condition label means: therapeutic diphenylcyclopropenone sensitization with weekly scalp DPC. Blood at each patch-test visit was drawn before the patch test was applied. Patients were eligible if aged 18 to 70, diagnosed with alopecia and judged suitable for DPC therapy, and pregnant patients were excluded. Unfractionated whole blood was collected in Tempus Blood RNA tubes, and total RNA was extracted from that blood. The germline V gene gives CDR1 as ENHRY and CDR2 as SYGVKD. Its CDR3 holds 15 amino acids, cysteine through phenylalanine. Left in the record is the CDR3 DNA by itself, 45 bases read in frame from the first base. Trimming removed 3 bases from V and 3 bases from J, leaving 12 bases between the germline ends.

Sequenced material: whole blood, taken in connection with sensitization to the hapten diphenylcyclopropenone (DPC). Rearrangement joined TRBV10-3 to TRBJ1-5; the D gene is possibly TRBD1, with 6 bases matching. The clonotype was recovered from a woman aged 40 to 50 with alopecia areata. Some clones in this sample may be carry-over from other donors' samples. The base sequence is TGTGCCATCAGTGATCGTTGGACAGACAATCAGCCCCAGCATTTT. This translates into CAISDRWTDNQPQHF.